The clone carrying this T cell receptor (beta chain) was seen repeatedly, ten times or more. Its antigen remains unknown. The record originates from a study of naive and memory T cell subsets. The CDR3 is made up of 17 amino acids. V shed 4 bases and J shed 7 bases, with 23 bases lying between them. Germline CDR1 and CDR2: SGHTA and FQGNSA. Study-level results: Especially in CD8 cells, naive repertoires contained a few larger clonotypes, possibly CD45RA-re-expressing memory cells.

Two oligonucleotides, mixed equimolar, formed the beta constant-region primer covering TRBC1 and TRBC2. Nested alpha and beta constant-region primers with the SP2 primer drove four PCR rounds on ligated cDNA. TCRdb independently ran MiXCR on the UMI-ligation and nested PCR reads; one entry per CDR3 protein. Here the sample spans over 110,000 distinct CDR3 sequences, approximately 20% being singletons. The material sequenced was naive CD8+ T cells from blood. This TCR came from a human donor in good health. The J gene is TRBJ2-1, the V gene TRBV7-2, with D hard to call. CDR3 sequence (DNA): TGTGCCAGCAGCTCCGCCACCCGACTTAGGGTGTGGAATGAGCAGTTCTTC. Translating gives CASSSATRLRVWNEQFF.